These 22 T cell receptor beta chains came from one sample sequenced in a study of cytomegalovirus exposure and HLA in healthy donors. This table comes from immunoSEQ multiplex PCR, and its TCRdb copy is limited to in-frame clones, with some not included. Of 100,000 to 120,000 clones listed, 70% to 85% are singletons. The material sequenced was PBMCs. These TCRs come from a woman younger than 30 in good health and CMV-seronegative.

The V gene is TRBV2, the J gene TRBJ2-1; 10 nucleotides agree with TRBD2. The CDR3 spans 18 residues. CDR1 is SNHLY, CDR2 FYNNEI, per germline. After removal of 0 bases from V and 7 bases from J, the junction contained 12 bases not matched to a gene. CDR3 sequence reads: CASSEALVITSGVNEQFF. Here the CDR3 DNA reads TGTGCCAGCAGTGAAGCGCTTGTTATTACTAGCGGGGTAAATGAGCAGTTCTTC.

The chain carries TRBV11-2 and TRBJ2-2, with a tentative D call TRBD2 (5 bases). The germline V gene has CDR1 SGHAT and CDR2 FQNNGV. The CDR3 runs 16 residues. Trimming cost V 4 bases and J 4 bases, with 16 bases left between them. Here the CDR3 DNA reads TGTGCCAGCAGCTCCGTGGCCCGGGGAGTCACCGGGGAGCTGTTTTTT. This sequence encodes CASSSVARGVTGELFF. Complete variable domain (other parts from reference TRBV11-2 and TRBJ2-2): EAGVAQSPRYKIIEKRQSVAFWCNPISGHATLYWYQQILGQGPKLLIQFQNNGVVDDSQLPKDRFSAERLKGVDSTLKIQPAKLEDSAVYLCASSSVARGVTGELFFGEGSRLTVL.

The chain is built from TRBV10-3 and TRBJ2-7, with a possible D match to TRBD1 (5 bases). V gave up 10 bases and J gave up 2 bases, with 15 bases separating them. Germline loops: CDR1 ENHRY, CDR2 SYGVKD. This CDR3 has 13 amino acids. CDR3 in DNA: TGTGCCAGCCAGGGTACTTCAGCCTACGAGCAGTACTTC. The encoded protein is CASQGTSAYEQYF.

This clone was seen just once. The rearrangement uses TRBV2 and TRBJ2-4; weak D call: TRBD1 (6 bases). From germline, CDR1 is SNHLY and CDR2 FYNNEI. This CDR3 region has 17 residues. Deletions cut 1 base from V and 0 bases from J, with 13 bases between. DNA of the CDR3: TGTGCCAGCAGTGAAGGTCTACAGGGTCTAGCCAAAAACATTCAGTACTTC. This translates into CASSEGLQGLAKNIQYF.

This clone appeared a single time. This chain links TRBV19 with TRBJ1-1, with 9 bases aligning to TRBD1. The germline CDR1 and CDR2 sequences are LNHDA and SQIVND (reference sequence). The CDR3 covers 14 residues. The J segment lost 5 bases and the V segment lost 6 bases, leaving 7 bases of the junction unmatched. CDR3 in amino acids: CASRDTGGSTEAFF. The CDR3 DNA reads TGTGCCAGTAGAGATACAGGGGGCTCGACTGAAGCTTTCTTT.

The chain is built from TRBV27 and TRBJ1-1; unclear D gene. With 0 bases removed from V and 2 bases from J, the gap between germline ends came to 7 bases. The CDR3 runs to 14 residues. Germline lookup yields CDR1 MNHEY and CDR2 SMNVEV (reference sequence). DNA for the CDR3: TGTGCCAGCAGTTTATCACTTCTTAACACTGAAGCTTTCTTT. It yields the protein CASSLSLLNTEAFF.

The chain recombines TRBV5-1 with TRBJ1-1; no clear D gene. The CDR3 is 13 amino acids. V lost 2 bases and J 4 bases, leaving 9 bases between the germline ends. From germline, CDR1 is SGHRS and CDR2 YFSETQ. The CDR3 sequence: CASSFESGTEAFF. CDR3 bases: TGCGCCAGCAGCTTTGAGAGTGGCACTGAAGCTTTCTTT. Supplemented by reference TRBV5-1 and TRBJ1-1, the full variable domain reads KAGVTQTPRYLIKTRGQQVTLSCSPISGHRSVSWYQQTPGQGLQFLFEYFSETQRNKGNFPGRFSGRQFSNSRSEMNVSTLELGDSALYLCASSFESGTEAFFGQGTRLTVV.

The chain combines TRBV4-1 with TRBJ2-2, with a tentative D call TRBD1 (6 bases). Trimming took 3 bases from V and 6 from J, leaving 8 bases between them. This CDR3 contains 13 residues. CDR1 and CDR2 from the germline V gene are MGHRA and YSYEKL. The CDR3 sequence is CASSQQGPGELFF. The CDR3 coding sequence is TGCGCCAGCAGCCAGCAGGGGCCCGGGGAGCTGTTTTTT.

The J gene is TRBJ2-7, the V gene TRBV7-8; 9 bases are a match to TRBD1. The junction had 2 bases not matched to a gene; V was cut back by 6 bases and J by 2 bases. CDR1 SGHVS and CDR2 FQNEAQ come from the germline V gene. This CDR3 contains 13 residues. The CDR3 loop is CASSGTGPYEQYF. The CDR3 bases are TGTGCCAGCAGTGGGACAGGGCCCTACGAGCAGTACTTC. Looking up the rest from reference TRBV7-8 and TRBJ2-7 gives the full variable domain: GAGVSQSPRYKVAKRGQDVALRCDPISGHVSLFWYQQALGQGPEFLTYFQNEAQLDKSGLPSDRFFAERPEGSVSTLKIQRTQQEDSAVYLCASSGTGPYEQYFGPGTRLTVT.

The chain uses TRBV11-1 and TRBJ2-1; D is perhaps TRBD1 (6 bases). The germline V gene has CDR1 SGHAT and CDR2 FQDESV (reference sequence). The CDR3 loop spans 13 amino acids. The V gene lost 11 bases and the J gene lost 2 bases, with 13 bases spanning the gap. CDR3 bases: TGTGCCTCTTCAGGGGCCCCCTACAATGAGCAGTTCTTC. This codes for CASSGAPYNEQFF. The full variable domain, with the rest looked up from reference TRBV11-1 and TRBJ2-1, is EAEVAQSPRYKITEKSQAVAFWCDPISGHATLYWYRQILGQGPELLVQFQDESVVDDSQLPKDRFSAERLKGVDSTLKIQPAELGDSAMYLCASSGAPYNEQFFGPGTRLTVL.

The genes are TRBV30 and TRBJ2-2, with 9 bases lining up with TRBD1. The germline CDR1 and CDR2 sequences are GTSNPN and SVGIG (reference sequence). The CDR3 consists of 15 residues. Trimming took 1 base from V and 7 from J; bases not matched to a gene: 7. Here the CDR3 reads CAWSAWDREIGELFF. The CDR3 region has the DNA TGTGCCTGGAGTGCCTGGGACAGGGAAATCGGGGAGCTGTTTTTT.

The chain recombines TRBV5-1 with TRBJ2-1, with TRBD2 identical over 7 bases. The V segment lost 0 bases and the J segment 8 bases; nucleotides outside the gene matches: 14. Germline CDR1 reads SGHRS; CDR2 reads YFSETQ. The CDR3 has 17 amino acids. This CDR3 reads CASSLAGGFGLADEQFF. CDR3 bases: TGCGCCAGCAGCTTGGCCGGAGGGTTCGGGCTAGCGGATGAGCAGTTCTTC.

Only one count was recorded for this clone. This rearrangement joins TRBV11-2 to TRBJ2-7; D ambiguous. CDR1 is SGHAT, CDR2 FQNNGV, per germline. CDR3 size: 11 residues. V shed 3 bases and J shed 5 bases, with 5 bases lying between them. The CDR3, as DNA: TGTGCCAGCAGCTTGTTCGACGAGCAGTACTTC. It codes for CASSLFDEQYF. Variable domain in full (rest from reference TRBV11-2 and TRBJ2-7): EAGVAQSPRYKIIEKRQSVAFWCNPISGHATLYWYQQILGQGPKLLIQFQNNGVVDDSQLPKDRFSAERLKGVDSTLKIQPAKLEDSAVYLCASSLFDEQYFGPGTRLTVT.

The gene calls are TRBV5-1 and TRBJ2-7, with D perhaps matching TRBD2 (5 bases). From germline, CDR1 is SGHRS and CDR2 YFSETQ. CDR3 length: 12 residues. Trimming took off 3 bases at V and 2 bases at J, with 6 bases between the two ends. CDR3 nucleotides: TGCGCCAGCAGCTCCGGGACCTACGAGCAGTACTTC. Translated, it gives CASSSGTYEQYF. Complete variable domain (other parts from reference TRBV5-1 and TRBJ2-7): KAGVTQTPRYLIKTRGQQVTLSCSPISGHRSVSWYQQTPGQGLQFLFEYFSETQRNKGNFPGRFSGRQFSNSRSEMNVSTLELGDSALYLCASSSGTYEQYFGPGTRLTVT.

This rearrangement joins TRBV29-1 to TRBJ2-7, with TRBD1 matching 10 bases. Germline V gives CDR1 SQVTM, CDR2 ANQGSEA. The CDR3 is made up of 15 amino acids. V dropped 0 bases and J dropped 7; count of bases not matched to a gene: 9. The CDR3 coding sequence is TGCAGCGTTGAAGATCGGGGACAGGGGATGGGGGAGCAGTACTTC. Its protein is CSVEDRGQGMGEQYF.

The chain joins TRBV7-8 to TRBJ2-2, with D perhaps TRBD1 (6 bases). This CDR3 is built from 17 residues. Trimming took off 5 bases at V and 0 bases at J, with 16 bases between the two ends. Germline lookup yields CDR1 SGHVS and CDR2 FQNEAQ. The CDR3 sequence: CASSTQGQLANTGELFF. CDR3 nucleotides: TGTGCCAGCAGCACGCAAGGACAGCTCGCGAACACCGGGGAGCTGTTTTTT.

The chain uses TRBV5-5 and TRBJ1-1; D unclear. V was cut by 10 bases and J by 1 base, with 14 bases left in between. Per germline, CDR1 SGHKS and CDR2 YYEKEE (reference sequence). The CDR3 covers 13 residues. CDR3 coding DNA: TGTGCCGTTCAGCGGCCTCCGAACACTGAAGCTTTCTTT. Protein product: CAVQRPPNTEAFF.

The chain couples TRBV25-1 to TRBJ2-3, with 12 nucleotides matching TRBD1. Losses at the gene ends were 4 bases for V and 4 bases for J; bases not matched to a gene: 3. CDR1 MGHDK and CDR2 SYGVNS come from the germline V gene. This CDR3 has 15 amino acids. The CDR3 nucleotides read TGTGCCAGCAGTGGGGACAGGGGGCGGGCAGATACGCAGTATTTT. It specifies CASSGDRGRADTQYF.

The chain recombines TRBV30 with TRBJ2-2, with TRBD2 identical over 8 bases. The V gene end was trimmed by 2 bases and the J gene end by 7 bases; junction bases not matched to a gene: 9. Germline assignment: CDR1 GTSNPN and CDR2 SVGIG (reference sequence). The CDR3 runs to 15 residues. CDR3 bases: TGTGCCTGGAGTACGGTTCGGGGGGGGGTCGGGGAGCTGTTTTTT. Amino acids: CAWSTVRGGVGELFF. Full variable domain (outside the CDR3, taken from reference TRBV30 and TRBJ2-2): SQTIHQWPATLVQPVGSPLSLECTVEGTSNPNLYWYRQAAGRGLQLLFYSVGIGQISSEVPQNLSASRPQDRQFILSSKKLLLSDSGFYLCAWSTVRGGVGELFFGEGSRLTVL.

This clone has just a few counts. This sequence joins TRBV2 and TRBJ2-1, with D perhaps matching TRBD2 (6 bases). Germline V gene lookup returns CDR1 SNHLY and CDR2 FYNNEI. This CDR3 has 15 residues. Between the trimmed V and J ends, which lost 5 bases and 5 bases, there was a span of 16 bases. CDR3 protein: CASSLRESGDNEQFF. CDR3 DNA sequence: TGTGCCAGCAGTCTCCGGGAGAGCGGAGACAATGAGCAGTTCTTC.

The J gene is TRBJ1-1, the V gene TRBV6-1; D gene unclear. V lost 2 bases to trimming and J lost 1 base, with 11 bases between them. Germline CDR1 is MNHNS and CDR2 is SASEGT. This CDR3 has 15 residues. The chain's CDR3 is CASSETVQPNTEAFF. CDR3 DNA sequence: TGTGCCAGCAGTGAAACAGTGCAGCCGAACACTGAAGCTTTCTTT.

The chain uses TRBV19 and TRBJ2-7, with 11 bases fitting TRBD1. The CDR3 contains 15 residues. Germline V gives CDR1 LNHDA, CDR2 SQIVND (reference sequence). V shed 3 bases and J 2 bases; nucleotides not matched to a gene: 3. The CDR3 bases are TGTGCCAGTAGTATTCGGGGACAGGGGGCCTACGAGCAGTACTTC. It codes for CASSIRGQGAYEQYF.